This TCR beta chain is from a study of identical twins. CDR3 length: 17 residues. V shed 4 bases and J 0 bases; nucleotides not matched to a gene: 10. Germline lookup yields CDR1 SGHRS and CDR2 YFSETQ. TCRdb ran MiXCR on the 5' RACE reads and lists one entry per CDR3 protein. The data hold around 530,000 distinct CDR3 sequences, with 13% to 15% observed a single time. This clonotype was recorded a few times. This sample was also put to use in a study of yellow fever vaccine responses in identical twins. As that study records: Twins reportedly had a vaccine T cell response that seemed partly convergent, partly personalized.

The sequenced sample consisted of CD4+ T cells sorted from blood. This TCR was sampled from a woman younger than 30 in good health. V usage is TRBV5-1 and J usage is TRBJ2-1, with 7 bases matching TRBD2. The CDR3 protein is CASSPRSGGSSYNEQFF. As DNA, the CDR3 is TGCGCCAGCAGCCCCCGGTCGGGGGGTAGCTCCTACAATGAGCAGTTCTTC.